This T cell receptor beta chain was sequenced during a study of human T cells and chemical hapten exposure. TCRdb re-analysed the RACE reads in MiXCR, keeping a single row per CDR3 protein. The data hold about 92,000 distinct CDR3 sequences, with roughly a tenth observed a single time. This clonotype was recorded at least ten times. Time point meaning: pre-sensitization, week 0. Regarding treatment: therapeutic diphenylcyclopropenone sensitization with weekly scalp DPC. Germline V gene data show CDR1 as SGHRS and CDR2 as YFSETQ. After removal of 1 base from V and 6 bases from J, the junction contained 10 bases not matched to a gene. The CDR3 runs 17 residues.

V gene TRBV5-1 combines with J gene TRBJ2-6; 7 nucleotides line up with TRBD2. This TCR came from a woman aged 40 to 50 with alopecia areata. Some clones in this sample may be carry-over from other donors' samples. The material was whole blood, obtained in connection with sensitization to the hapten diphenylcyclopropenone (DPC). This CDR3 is CASSLNPAGPEANVLTF. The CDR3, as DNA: TGCGCCAGCAGCTTGAACCCAGCGGGGCCTGAGGCCAACGTCCTGACTTTC.